The table lists the clone carrying this T cell receptor (beta chain) with a few counts. V shed 3 bases and J shed 3 bases, with 6 bases lying between them. This CDR3 has 13 amino acids. In germline, CDR1 is SGHTA, CDR2 FQGNSA. These data come from a study of identical twins. Via MiXCR, TCRdb re-called the 5' RACE reads, giving one row per CDR3 protein. The sample contains some 560,000 distinct CDR3 sequences, 9% to 10% of which appear only once. These data were also filed under a second study, of yellow fever vaccine responses in identical twins.

Sequenced: PBMCs. J is TRBJ1-5 and V is TRBV7-2, with D unresolved. The sequence was collected from a woman aged 18 to 35 in good health. CDR3 nucleotide sequence: TGTGCCAGCAGCTTCACTATCAATCAGCCCCAGCATTTT. The encoded protein is CASSFTINQPQHF.